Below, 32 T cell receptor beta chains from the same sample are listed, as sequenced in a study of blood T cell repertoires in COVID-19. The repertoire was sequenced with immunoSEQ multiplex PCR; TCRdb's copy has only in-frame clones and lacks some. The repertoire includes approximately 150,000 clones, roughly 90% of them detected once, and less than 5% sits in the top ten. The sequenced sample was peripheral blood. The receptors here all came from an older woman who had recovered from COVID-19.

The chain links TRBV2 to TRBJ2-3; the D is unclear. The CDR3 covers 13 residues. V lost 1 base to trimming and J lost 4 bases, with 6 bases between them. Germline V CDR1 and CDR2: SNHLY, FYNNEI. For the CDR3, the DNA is TGTGCCAGCAGTGAAGTAGTGGCAGATACGCAGTATTTT. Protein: CASSEVVADTQYF.

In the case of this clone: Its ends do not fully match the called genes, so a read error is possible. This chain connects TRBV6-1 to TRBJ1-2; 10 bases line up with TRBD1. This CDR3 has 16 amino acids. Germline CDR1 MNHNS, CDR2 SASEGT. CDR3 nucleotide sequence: TGTGCCAGCAGGGAAGGCGGAAGGCGACAGGGGGCAAAGGTTCACTTC. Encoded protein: CASREGGRRQGAKVHF.

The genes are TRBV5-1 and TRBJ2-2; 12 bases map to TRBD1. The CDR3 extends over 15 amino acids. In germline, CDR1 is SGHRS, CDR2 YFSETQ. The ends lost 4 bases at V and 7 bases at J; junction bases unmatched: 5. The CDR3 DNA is TGCGCCAGCAGCCCGGGACAGGGGGCCGGCGGGGAGCTGTTTTTT. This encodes CASSPGQGAGGELFF.

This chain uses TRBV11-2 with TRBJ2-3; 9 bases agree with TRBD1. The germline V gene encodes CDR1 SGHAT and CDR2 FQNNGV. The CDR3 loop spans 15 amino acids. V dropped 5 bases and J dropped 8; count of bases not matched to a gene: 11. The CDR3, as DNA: TGTGCCAGCAGCCCCCAGACAGGGGGAGCGGCTACGCAGTATTTT. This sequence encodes CASSPQTGGAATQYF.

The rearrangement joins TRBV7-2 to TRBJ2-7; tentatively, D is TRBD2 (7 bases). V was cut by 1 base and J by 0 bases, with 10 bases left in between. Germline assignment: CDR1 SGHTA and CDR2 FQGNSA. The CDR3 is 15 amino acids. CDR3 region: CASSLEGGGSYEQYF. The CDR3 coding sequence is TGTGCCAGCAGCTTAGAGGGAGGGGGCTCCTACGAGCAGTACTTC.

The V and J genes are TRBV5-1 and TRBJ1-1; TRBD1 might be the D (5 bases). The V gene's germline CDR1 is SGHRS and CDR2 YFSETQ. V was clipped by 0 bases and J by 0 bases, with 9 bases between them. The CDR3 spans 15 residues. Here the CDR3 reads CASSLDRGLNTEAFF. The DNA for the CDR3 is TGCGCCAGCAGCTTGGATAGGGGCTTGAACACTGAAGCTTTCTTT.

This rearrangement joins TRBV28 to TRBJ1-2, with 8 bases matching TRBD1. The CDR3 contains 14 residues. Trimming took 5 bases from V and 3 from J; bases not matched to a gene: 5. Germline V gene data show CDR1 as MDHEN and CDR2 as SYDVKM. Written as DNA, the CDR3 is TGTGCCAGCAGTCAGGGGGACAGGTACTATGGCTACACCTTC. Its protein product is CASSQGDRYYGYTF.

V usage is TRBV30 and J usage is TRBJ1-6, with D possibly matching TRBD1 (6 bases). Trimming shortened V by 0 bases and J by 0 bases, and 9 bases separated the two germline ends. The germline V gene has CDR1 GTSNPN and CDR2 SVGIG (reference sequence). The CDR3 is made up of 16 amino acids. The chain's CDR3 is CAWSVGGASYNSPLHF. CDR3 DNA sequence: TGTGCCTGGAGTGTAGGGGGGGCCTCCTATAATTCACCCCTCCACTTT.

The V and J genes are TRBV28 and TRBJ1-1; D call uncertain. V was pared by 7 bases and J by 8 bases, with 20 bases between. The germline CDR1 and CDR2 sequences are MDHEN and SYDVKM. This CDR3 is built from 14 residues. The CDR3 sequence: CASTGRSQTREAFF. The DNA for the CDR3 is TGTGCCAGCACAGGCAGAAGTCAAACCCGGGAAGCTTTCTTT.

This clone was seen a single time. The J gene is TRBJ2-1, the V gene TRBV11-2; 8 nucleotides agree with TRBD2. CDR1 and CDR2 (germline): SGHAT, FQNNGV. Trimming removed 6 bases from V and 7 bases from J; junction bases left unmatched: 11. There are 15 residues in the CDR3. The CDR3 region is CASRAPGTRSNEQFF. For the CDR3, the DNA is TGTGCCAGCAGGGCCCCCGGGACTAGGAGTAATGAGCAGTTCTTC. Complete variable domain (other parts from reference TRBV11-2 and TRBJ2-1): EAGVAQSPRYKIIEKRQSVAFWCNPISGHATLYWYQQILGQGPKLLIQFQNNGVVDDSQLPKDRFSAERLKGVDSTLKIQPAKLEDSAVYLCASRAPGTRSNEQFFGPGTRLTVL.

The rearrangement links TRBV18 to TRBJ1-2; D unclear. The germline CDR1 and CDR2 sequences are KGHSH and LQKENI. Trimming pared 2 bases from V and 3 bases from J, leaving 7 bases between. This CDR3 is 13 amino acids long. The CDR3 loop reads CASSPVADYGYTF. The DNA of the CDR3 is TGTGCCAGCTCACCAGTGGCGGACTATGGCTACACCTTC.

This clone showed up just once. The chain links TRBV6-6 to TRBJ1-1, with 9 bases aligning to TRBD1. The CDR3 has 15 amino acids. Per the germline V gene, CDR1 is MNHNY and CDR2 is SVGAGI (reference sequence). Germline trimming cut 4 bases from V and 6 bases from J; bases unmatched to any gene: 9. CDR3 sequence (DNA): TGTGCCAGCAGTTGGGACAGGGAGAGTCTTCCTGAAGCTTTCTTT. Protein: CASSWDRESLPEAFF.

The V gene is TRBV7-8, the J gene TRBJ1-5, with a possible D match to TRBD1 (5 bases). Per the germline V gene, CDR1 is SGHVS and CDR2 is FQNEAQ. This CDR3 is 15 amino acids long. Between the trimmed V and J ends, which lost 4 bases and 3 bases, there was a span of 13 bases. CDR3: CASSSPTEINQPQHF. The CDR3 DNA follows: TGTGCCAGCAGCTCACCGACAGAAATCAATCAGCCCCAGCATTTT.

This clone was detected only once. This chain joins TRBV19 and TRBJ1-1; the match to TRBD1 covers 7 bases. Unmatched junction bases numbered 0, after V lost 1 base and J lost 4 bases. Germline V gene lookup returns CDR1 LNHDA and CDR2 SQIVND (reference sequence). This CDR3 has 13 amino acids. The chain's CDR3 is CASSIAGGTEAFF. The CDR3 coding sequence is TGTGCCAGTAGTATAGCAGGGGGCACTGAAGCTTTCTTT.

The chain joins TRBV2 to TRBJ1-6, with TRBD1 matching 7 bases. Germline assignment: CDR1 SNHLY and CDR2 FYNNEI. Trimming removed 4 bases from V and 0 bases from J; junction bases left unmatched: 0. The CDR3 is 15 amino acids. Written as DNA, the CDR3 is TGTGCCAGCAGTGGGGACAGCTCCTATAATTCACCCCTCCACTTT. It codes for CASSGDSSYNSPLHF.

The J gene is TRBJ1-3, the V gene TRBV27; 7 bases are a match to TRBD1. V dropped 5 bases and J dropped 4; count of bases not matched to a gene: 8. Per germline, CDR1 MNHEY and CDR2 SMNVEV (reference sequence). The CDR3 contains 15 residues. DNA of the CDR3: TGTGCCAGCAGTGTCGACAGGGCTCTGGGAAACACCATATATTTT. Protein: CASSVDRALGNTIYF.

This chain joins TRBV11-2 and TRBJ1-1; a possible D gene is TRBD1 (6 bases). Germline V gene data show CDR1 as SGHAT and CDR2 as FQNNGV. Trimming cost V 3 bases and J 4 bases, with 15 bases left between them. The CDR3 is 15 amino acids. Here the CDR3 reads CASSFNGGLGTEAFF. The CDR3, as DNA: TGTGCCAGCAGCTTCAACGGGGGGCTAGGCACTGAAGCTTTCTTT. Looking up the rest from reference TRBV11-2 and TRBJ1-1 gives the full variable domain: EAGVAQSPRYKIIEKRQSVAFWCNPISGHATLYWYQQILGQGPKLLIQFQNNGVVDDSQLPKDRFSAERLKGVDSTLKIQPAKLEDSAVYLCASSFNGGLGTEAFFGQGTRLTVV.

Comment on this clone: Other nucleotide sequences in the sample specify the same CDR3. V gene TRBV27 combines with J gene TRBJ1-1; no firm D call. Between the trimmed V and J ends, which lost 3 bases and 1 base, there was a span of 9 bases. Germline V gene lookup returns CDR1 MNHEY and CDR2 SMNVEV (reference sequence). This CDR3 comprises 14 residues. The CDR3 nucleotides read TGTGCCAGCAGTTTCTCAGGAGGGAACACTGAAGCTTTCTTT. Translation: CASSFSGGNTEAFF.

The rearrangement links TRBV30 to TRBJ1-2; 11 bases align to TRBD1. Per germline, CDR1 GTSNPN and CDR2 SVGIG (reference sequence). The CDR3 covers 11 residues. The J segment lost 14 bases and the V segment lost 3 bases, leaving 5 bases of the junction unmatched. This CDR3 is CAWSRTGGKTF. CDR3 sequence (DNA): TGTGCCTGGAGCCGGACAGGGGGCAAAACCTTC. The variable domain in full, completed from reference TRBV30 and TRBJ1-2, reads SQTIHQWPATLVQPVGSPLSLECTVEGTSNPNLYWYRQAAGRGLQLLFYSVGIGQISSEVPQNLSASRPQDRQFILSSKKLLLSDSGFYLCAWSRTGGKTFGSGTRLTVV.

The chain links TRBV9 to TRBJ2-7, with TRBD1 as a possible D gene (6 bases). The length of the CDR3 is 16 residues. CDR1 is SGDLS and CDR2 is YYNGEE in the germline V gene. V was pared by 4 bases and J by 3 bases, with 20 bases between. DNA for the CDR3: TGTGCCAGCAGCCTTCAGCCCGGGACAAGCTACTACGAGCAGTACTTC. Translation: CASSLQPGTSYYEQYF.

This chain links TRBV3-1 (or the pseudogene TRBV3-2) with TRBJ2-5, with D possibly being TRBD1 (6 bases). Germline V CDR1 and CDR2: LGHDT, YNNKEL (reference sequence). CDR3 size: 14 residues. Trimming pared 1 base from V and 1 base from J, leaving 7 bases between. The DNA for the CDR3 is TGTGCCAGCAGCCAAGGGACAGTCCAAGAGACCCAGTACTTC. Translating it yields CASSQGTVQETQYF.

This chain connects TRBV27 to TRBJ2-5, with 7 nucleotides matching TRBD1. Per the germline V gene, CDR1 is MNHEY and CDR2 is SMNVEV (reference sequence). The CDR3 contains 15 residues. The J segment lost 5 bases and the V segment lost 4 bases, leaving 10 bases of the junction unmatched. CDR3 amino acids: CASSSDRVRIETQYF. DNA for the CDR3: TGTGCCAGCAGTTCTGACAGGGTGAGAATTGAGACCCAGTACTTC.

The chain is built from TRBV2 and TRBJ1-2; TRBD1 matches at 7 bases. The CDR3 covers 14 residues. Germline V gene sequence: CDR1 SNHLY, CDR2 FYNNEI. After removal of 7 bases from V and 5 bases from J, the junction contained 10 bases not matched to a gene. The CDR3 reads CASTEQGMGYGYTF. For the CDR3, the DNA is TGTGCCAGCACAGAACAGGGGATGGGGTATGGCTACACCTTC.

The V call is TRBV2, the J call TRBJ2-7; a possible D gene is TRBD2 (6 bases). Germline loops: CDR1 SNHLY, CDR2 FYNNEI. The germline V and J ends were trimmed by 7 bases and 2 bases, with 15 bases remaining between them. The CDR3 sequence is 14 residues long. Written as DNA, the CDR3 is TGTGCCAGCAAAGGCGGGACGGGGACCTACGAGCAGTACTTC. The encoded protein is CASKGGTGTYEQYF.

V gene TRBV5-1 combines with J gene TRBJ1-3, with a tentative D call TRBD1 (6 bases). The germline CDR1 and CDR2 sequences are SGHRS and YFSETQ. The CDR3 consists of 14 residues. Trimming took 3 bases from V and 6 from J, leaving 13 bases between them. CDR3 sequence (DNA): TGCGCCAGCAGCTCTGTTCCAGGGGAAAACACCATATATTTT. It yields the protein CASSSVPGENTIYF.

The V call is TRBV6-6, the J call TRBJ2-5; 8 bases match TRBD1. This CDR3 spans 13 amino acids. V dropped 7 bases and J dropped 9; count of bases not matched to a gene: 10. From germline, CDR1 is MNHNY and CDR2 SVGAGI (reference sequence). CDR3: CASKLQGGLSQYF. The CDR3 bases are TGTGCCAGCAAATTACAGGGGGGCCTCTCCCAGTACTTC.

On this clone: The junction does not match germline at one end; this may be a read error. The CDR3 DNA follows: TGTGCCAGCTCACGGGGAGCCGGTGAAATACTGTTTTTT. Its translation: CASSRGAGEILFF. The chain employs TRBV18 and TRBJ1-4; D unresolved. CDR3 length: 13 residues. Germline V gene sequence: CDR1 KGHSH, CDR2 LQKENI.

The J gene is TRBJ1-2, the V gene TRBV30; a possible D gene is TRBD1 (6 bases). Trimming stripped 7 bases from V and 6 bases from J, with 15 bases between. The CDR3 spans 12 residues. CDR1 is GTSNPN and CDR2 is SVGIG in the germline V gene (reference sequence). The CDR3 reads CAFLQGRDGYTF. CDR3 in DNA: TGTGCCTTTCTACAGGGCCGGGATGGCTACACCTTC. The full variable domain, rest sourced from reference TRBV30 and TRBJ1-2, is SQTIHQWPATLVQPVGSPLSLECTVEGTSNPNLYWYRQAAGRGLQLLFYSVGIGQISSEVPQNLSASRPQDRQFILSSKKLLLSDSGFYLCAFLQGRDGYTFGSGTRLTVV.

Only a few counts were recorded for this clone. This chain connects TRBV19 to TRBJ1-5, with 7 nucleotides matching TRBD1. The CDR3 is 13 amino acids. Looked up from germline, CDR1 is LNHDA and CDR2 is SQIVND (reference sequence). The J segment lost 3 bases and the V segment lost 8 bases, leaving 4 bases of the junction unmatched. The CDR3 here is CASSGQANQPQHF. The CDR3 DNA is TGTGCCAGTTCCGGACAGGCCAATCAGCCCCAGCATTTT.

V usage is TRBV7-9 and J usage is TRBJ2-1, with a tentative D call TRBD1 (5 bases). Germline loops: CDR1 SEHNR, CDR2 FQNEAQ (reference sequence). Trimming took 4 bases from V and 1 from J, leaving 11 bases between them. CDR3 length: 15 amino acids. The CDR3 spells CASSSRQGSYNEQFF. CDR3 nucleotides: TGTGCCAGCAGCTCCAGGCAGGGTTCCTACAATGAGCAGTTCTTC. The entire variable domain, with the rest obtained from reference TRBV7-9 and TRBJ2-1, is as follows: DTGVSQNPRHKITKRGQNVTFRCDPISEHNRLYWYRQTLGQGPEFLTYFQNEAQLEKSRLLSDRFSAERPKGSFSTLEIQRTEQGDSAMYLCASSSRQGSYNEQFFGPGTRLTVL.

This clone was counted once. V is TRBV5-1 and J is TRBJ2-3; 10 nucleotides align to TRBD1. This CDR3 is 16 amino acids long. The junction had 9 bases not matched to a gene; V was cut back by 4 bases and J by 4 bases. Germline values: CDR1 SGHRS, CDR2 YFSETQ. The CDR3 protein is CASSRTSGQGADTQYF. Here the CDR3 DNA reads TGCGCCAGCAGCCGCACCTCCGGACAGGGGGCAGATACGCAGTATTTT.

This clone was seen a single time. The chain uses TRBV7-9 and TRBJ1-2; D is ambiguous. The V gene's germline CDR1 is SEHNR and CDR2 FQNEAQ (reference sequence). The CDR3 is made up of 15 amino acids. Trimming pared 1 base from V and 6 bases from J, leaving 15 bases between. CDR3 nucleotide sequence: TGTGCCAGCAGCTTAGGGGAGGGAACTGCCCATGGCTACACCTTC. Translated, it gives CASSLGEGTAHGYTF.